A selection of T cell receptor beta chains follows, all from one sample in a study of blood T cell repertoires in COVID-19. Clones were read by immunoSEQ multiplex PCR, and TCRdb kept only the in-frame ones, dropping some. The table records some 200,000 clones, 80% to 85% of them present only once. Input material: PBMCs or T cells enriched from blood (not recorded which). These receptors came from a woman between 50 and 59 years old with acute COVID-19. The CDR3 runs from the conserved cysteine through the conserved F or W. Fields, in order: clone size, V gene, J gene, D gene, CDR3 protein, CDR3 DNA. A D gene is named only where the DNA matches it firmly. Clone size is shown for a subset of rows, as once, few, many or a class of expanded clone.

many,TRBV2,TRBJ2-1,TRBD1,CASSEEQGSYNEQFF,TGTGCCAGCAGTGAGGAACAGGGGTCCTACAATGAGCAGTTCTTC
-,TRBV30,TRBJ2-3,-,CAWSRSSTDTQYF,TGTGCCTGGAGTCGGTCGAGCACAGATACGCAGTATTTT
-,TRBV4-1,TRBJ2-1,-,CASSQERGAGVNEQFF,TGCGCCAGCAGCCAAGAAAGGGGGGCGGGGGTCAATGAGCAGTTCTTC
-,TRBV4-3,TRBJ2-7,-,CASSQELYYEQYF,TGCGCCAGCAGCCAAGAGTTGTACTACGAGCAGTACTTC
-,TRBV28,TRBJ1-2,TRBD1,CASSPPGQGAYGYTF,TGTGCCAGCAGTCCCCCGGGACAGGGGGCTTATGGCTACACCTTC
many,TRBV29-1,TRBJ1-1,-,CSAGIQTEAFF,TGCAGCGCTGGAATACAGACTGAAGCTTTCTTT
-,TRBV7-2,TRBJ2-3,TRBD2,CASSQETSGRGGTQYF,TGTGCCAGCAGCCAAGAGACTAGCGGGAGGGGTGGTACGCAGTATTTT
once,TRBV2,TRBJ1-1,-,CASIRSQTAGSEAFF,TGTGCCAGCATTCGGTCTCAGACGGCGGGTAGTGAAGCTTTCTTT
-,TRBV5-8,TRBJ1-2,-,CASREGGVGYGYTF,TGTGCCAGCAGGGAAGGGGGTGTCGGCTATGGCTACACCTTC
-,TRBV9,TRBJ1-2,-,CASSVGRATYGYTF,TGTGCCAGCAGCGTAGGCAGGGCCACCTATGGCTACACCTTC
few,TRBV29-1,TRBJ2-2,-,CSVADTGELFF,TGCAGCGTTGCGGACACCGGGGAGCTGTTTTTT
-,TRBV6-4,TRBJ1-5,-,CASSEWVQGPQHF,TGTGCCAGCAGTGAGTGGGTCCAGGGGCCCCAGCATTTT
-,TRBV7-9,TRBJ1-4,-,CASGSFHWEAPTNEKLFF,TGTGCCAGCGGGTCTTTTCATTGGGAGGCACCAACTAATGAAAAACTGTTTTTT
few,TRBV6-5,TRBJ1-4,TRBD1,CASSLDRGHEKLFF,TGTGCCAGCAGTTTGGACAGGGGTCATGAAAAACTGTTTTTT
once,TRBV9,TRBJ2-5,-,CASSVGGTGETQYF,TGTGCCAGCAGCGTAGGGGGAACGGGGGAGACCCAGTACTTC
-,TRBV9,TRBJ2-1,-,CASRGDRGGNEQFF,TGTGCCAGCAGGGGCGACAGGGGAGGGAATGAGCAGTTCTTC
-,TRBV14,TRBJ2-1,-,CASSPWRSYNEQFF,TGTGCCAGCAGCCCATGGAGGTCCTACAATGAGCAGTTCTTC
-,TRBV30,TRBJ1-3,-,CAWSVEAGGYTIYF,TGTGCCTGGAGCGTGGAGGCCGGCGGGTACACCATATATTTT
-,TRBV21-1,TRBJ1-3,-,CASSTPPIPRGRVFGNTIYF,TGTGCCAGCAGCACCCCCCCAATACCCCGGGGTAGGGTATTTGGAAACACCATATATTTT
few,TRBV9,TRBJ2-3,TRBD2,CASSVGSSGPTDTQYF,TGTGCCAGCAGCGTAGGGTCTAGCGGACCCACAGATACGCAGTATTTT
-,TRBV6-5,TRBJ1-5,TRBD1,CASSYLQGVGQPQHF,TGTGCCAGCAGTTATCTCCAGGGGGTAGGGCAGCCCCAGCATTTT
once,TRBV28,TRBJ2-1,-,CASSPHRRPGLLSYNEQFF,TGTGCCAGCAGTCCCCACCGCCGACCAGGGCTGCTCTCCTACAATGAGCAGTTCTTC
-,TRBV4-2,TRBJ1-4,-,CASSQADFNNEKLFF,TGTGCCAGCAGCCAAGCGGACTTCAATAATGAAAAACTGTTTTTT
few,TRBV19,TRBJ1-6,TRBD1,CASGQGVSPLHF,TGTGCCAGTGGACAGGGGGTTTCACCCCTCCACTTT
-,TRBV6-5,TRBJ2-7,TRBD1,CASLKVTGGSYEQYF,TGTGCCAGCCTCAAGGTAACAGGGGGCTCGTACGAGCAGTACTTC
-,TRBV5-1,TRBJ1-3,TRBD1,CASQTGAGNTIYF,TGCGCCAGCCAGACAGGGGCTGGAAACACCATATATTTT
-,TRBV19,TRBJ2-2,-,CASGRGAGELFF,TGTGCCAGCGGCAGGGGGGCCGGGGAGCTGTTTTTT
-,TRBV5-5,TRBJ1-1,-,CASSLWSYTEAFF,TGTGCCAGCAGCTTGTGGAGTTACACTGAAGCTTTCTTT
few,TRBV5-8,TRBJ1-2,-,CASSADQGNYGYTF,TGTGCCAGCAGCGCGGACCAGGGAAACTATGGCTACACCTTC
-,TRBV2,TRBJ2-7,TRBD2,CASSETSGESYEQYF,TGTGCCAGCAGCGAAACTAGCGGGGAATCCTACGAGCAGTACTTC
-,TRBV5-4,TRBJ2-1,TRBD1,CASSLGQGVGEQFF,TGTGCCAGCAGCTTGGGACAGGGAGTAGGTGAGCAGTTCTTC
few,TRBV15,TRBJ1-1,-,CATSRDYEAAFF,TGTGCCACCAGCAGAGATTACGAAGCGGCTTTCTTT
few,TRBV10-3,TRBJ1-2,TRBD1,CAISEGQGVWYGYTF,TGTGCCATCAGTGAAGGGCAGGGGGTTTGGTATGGCTACACCTTC
-,TRBV28,TRBJ1-4,TRBD1,CASTAGGGYNEKLFF,TGTGCCAGCACCGCAGGGGGCGGTTATAATGAAAAACTGTTTTTT
-,TRBV30,TRBJ2-7,TRBD2,CAWSVRGLKRGAYEQYF,TGTGCCTGGAGTGTACGCGGGTTGAAGCGGGGGGCCTACGAGCAGTACTTC
-,TRBV28,TRBJ2-3,TRBD2,CASAGTSGSYTQYF,TGTGCCAGCGCCGGGACTAGCGGGAGTTATACGCAGTATTTT
few,TRBV7-2,TRBJ1-4,TRBD1,CASSWGKGAYEKLFF,TGTGCCAGCAGCTGGGGGAAGGGGGCATATGAAAAACTGTTTTTT